This TCR beta chain was captured by sequencing in a study of T cells after yellow fever vaccination. TCRdb passed the 5' RACE reads through MiXCR, listing each CDR3 protein once. The sample consists of a few hundred thousand distinct CDR3 sequences, 15% to 20% of them appearing once. This clonotype came up a few times. This CDR3 spans 14 amino acids. Per the germline V gene, CDR1 is LGHNA and CDR2 is YSLEER. With 0 bases removed from V and 8 bases from J, the gap between germline ends came to 11 bases. V gene TRBV4-3 combines with J gene TRBJ2-1; no definite D call. This receptor was identified in a man aged 30 to 39 who received the YFV17D yellow fever vaccine. The sequenced sample was PBMCs, obtained 15 days after the yellow fever booster vaccination. The CDR3 protein is CASSQEPGFYEQFF. The CDR3 nucleotides read TGCGCCAGCAGCCAAGAGCCCGGTTTCTATGAGCAGTTCTTC.